The entry below gives a single T cell receptor beta chain sequence along with its context. What it binds is not known. It was with 60 Vbeta and 13 Jbeta primers that the PCR ran. Profiled with immunoSEQ multiplex PCR; TCRdb holds only in-frame clones, not every one. The repertoire holds about 130,000 clones, about 74% seen once, with 5.5% to 7.5% in the top ten. The V gene lost 3 bases and the J gene lost 7 bases, with 10 bases spanning the gap. CDR1 is KGHSH and CDR2 is LQKENI in the germline V gene. The CDR3 covers 14 residues. This specimen belongs to a study of cytomegalovirus exposure and HLA in healthy donors. Whole-study results and caveats: The study assumed roughly uniform donor sequencing depth for presence/absence analyses.

Sequenced material: PBMCs. The chain is built from TRBV18 and TRBJ1-6; D is ambiguous. This sequence originates from a woman between 45 and 65 years old in good health and CMV-seropositive. CDR3 nucleotide sequence: TGTGCCAGCTCACCCGGGAGAGGGAATTCACCCCTCCACTTT. Translating it yields CASSPGRGNSPLHF.